The entry that follows covers one TCR beta chain sequence. This entry is derived from a study of blood T cell repertoires in COVID-19. TCRdb keeps only in-frame clones here, not all; method: immunoSEQ multiplex PCR. The data show about 98,000 clones, with around four fifths seen just once and 9.5% to 10% held by the top ten. Specimen: peripheral blood. The receptor was derived from a man in his 60s with active or convalescent COVID-19.

CDR3 loop: CSASKVSGRGNEQFF. For the CDR3, the DNA is TGCAGTGCTAGTAAGGTTAGCGGGAGGGGCAATGAGCAGTTCTTC. The gene calls are TRBV20-1 and TRBJ2-1, with TRBD2 matching 11 bases. Per the germline V gene, CDR1 is DFQATT and CDR2 is SNEGSKA (reference sequence). V shed 3 bases and J 6 bases; nucleotides not matched to a gene: 7. This CDR3 is 15 amino acids long.